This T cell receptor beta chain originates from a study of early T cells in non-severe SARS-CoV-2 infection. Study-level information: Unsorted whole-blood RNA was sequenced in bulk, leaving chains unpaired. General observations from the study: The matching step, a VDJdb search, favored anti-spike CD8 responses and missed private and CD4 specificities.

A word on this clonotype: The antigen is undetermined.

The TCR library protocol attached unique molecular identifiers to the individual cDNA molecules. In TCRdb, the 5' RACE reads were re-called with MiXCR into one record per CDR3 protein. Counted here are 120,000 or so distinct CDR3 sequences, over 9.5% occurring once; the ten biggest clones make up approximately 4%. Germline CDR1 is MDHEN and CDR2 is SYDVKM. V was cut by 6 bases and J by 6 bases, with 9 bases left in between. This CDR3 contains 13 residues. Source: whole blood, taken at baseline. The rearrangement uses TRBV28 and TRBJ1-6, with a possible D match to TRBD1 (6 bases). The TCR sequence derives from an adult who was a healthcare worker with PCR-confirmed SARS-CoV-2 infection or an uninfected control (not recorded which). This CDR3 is CASRYRANSPLHF. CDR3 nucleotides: TGTGCCAGCAGATACAGGGCTAATTCACCCCTCCACTTT.